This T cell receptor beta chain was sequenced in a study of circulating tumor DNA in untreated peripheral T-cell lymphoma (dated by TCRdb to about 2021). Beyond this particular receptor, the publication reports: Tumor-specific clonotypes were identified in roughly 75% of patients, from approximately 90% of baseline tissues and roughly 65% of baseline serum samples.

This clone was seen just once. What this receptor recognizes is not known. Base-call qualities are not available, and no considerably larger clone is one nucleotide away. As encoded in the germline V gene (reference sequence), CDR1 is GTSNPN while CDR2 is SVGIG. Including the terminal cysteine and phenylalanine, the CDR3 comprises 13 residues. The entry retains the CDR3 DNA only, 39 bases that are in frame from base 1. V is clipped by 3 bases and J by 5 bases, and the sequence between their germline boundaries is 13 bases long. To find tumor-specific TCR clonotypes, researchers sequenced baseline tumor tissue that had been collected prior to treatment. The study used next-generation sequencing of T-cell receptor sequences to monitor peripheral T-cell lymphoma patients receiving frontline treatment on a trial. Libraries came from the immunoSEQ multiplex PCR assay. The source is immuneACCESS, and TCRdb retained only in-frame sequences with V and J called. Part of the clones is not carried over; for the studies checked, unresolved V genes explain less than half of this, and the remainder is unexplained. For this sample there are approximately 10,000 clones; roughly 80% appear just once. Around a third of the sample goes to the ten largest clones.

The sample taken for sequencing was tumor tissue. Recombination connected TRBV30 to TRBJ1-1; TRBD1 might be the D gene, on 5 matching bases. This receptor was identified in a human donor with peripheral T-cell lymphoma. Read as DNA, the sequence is TGTGCCTGGAGCGCGATGGGACGGACTGAAGCTTTCTTT. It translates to CAWSAMGRTEAFF.